The source of this T cell receptor (beta chain) is a study of multiple sclerosis patients with progressive multifocal leukoencephalopathy (dated by TCRdb to between 2017 and 2020). Background for the entire study: Peripheral T and B cells were examined in MS patients who went on to develop PML (4 under natalizumab, 1 after alemtuzumab) as well as in treated patients who did not. Two natalizumab-treated patients who later developed PML were followed longitudinally from before therapy through 6 and 12 months to PML onset. The study aimed to detect JC virus-specific or public T-cell expansions arising at the time of PML onset. Study-wide findings and limitations: TRB clones with frequency above 0.5% were observed only in PML patients, but the clones expanded at PML onset were found to be already present before and during natalizumab therapy. At the time PML developed, no common TRBV or TRBJ gene usage or preferential TRBV-TRBJ pairings were detected. The analysis covered only peripheral blood, although cerebrospinal fluid or brain lymphocytes might be more informative for natalizumab-associated PML. With only a small, descriptive cohort, it remained unclear whether the findings reflect JC virus infection or general immunocompromise. In most PML patients, lower normalized Shannon entropy suggested less diverse TRB repertoires, while the natalizumab-treated controls had values close to 1.

The germline V gene (reference sequence) specifies PRHDT as CDR1 and FYEKMQ as CDR2. Taken from cysteine to phenylalanine, the CDR3 has 12 residues. This entry keeps only the CDR3 DNA: 36 bases, framed from base 1. V sheds 3 bases and J sheds 8 bases, leaving 5 bases between their ends. TRB CDR3 regions were amplified from genomic DNA with the immunoSEQ two-step multiplex PCR at survey-level depth. Synthetic inline TR CDR3 controls covering all V-J pairings were spiked into each PCR to estimate template counts and remove amplification bias. Reads were processed so that amplification and sequencing bias were reduced, and quantification was performed against synthetic TR CDR3 analogs. The authors processed their data as follows. In ImmunoSEQ Analyzer, raw data were processed so that out-of-frame sequences and CDR3s with stop codons were removed, with gene names following IMGT nomenclature. Normalized Shannon entropy, defined as 1 minus Pielou's evenness, served as the summary measure of repertoire diversity. Only TRB sequences sharing the V gene, the J gene and the CDR3 were counted as identical. Public PML clonotypes were CDR3s found in two or more PML-onset samples but not found earlier, in controls, or in public databases. Skylign with the observed count method was used to analyze CDR3 amino acid composition at each position. Entries here come from immuneACCESS through TCRdb and include only in-frame sequences with V and J called. Some clones fail to appear in such tables; in the studies checked, an unresolved V gene covers under half of the shortfall, and the cause of the remainder is unknown. V and J calls and clone size are copied from that table; D and trimming were computed from the DNA. The sample table lists around 30,000 clones, around 90% of them with a count of one. Jointly, the top ten make up about 1.3% of the sample.

Interpreted using the paper, the time point label stands for: around 12 months of natalizumab therapy. The treatment or condition label, read with the paper, signifies: on natalizumab therapy at sampling. Five natalizumab-treated MS patients who did not develop PML were used as controls and were sampled longitudinally. Every listed patient had received interferon beta before, and every PML patient was female. Blood samples at T1 and T2 were obtained at 6 and 12 months of natalizumab therapy, respectively. Isolation of peripheral blood mononuclear cells was performed by Ficoll-Hypaque density gradient centrifugation. On this clone: The antigen it recognizes is unknown. Base qualities were left out, and no much larger clone turns up one base away.

The chain is made from TRBV13 and TRBJ1-6; the D gene assignment is ambiguous. The input for sequencing was PBMCs, taken from a patient treated with natalizumab. The receptor was derived from a human donor with multiple sclerosis. This receptor carries the CDR3 CASSFEDSPLHF. The DNA sequence is given as TGTGCCAGCAGCTTTGAGGATTCACCCCTCCACTTT.